The entry that follows covers one T cell receptor beta chain sequence. No DNA is given; TCRdb re-called the 5' RACE reads and lists each CDR3 protein once. The sample table includes 110,000 to 150,000 distinct CDR3 sequences. Germline CDR1 reads SEHNR; CDR2 reads FQNEAQ (reference sequence). CDR3 length: 14 residues. The data are from a study of monozygotic twins with inflammatory bowel disease. This clonotype originated in a human donor with ulcerative colitis or Crohn's disease, or a healthy co-twin of an affected twin (not recorded which). V usage is TRBV7-9 and J usage is TRBJ2-3; the D call of TRBD1 rests on TCRdb alone, since no DNA is present to check it. Material: blood. The CDR3 sequence: CAGSPGLAADTQYF.